A single sample gave rise to the 10 T cell receptor beta chains below, sequenced in a study of T cells in Graves' hyperthyroidism and ophthalmopathy. Template material for amplifying TCR beta CDR3 regions consisted of RNA transcripts. TCR CDR3 underwent first-round RT-PCR with the HTBI primer set. TCRdb called the multiplex PCR reads again in MiXCR, with one record for every CDR3 protein. The profile covers over 500,000 distinct CDR3 sequences, with 13% to 15% appearing a single time and about 15% taken by the ten largest. Sequencing used blood. The source is a woman in her thirties or forties with Graves' hyperthyroidism.

The V gene is TRBV5-6, the J gene TRBJ2-2, with 9 bases that match TRBD2. In germline, CDR1 is SGHDT, CDR2 YYEEEE. Trimming cost V 3 bases and J 4 bases; bases outside gene matches: 4. The CDR3 consists of 15 residues. CDR3: CASSYSGSGTGELFF. The CDR3 coding sequence is TGTGCCAGCAGCTATAGCGGGAGCGGCACCGGGGAGCTGTTTTTT. Filled out from reference TRBV5-6 and TRBJ2-2, the complete variable domain reads DAGVTQSPTHLIKTRGQQVTLRCSPKSGHDTVSWYQQALGQGPQFIFQYYEEEERQRGNFPDRFSGHQFPNYSSELNVNALLLGDSALYLCASSYSGSGTGELFFGEGSRLTVL.

This clonotype was seen many times. The gene calls are TRBV28 and TRBJ2-7; D gene uncertain. Trimming took 6 bases from V and 3 from J, leaving 9 bases between them. Germline CDR1 reads MDHEN; CDR2 reads SYDVKM. The CDR3 loop spans 12 amino acids. The CDR3 region is CASRKINYEQYF. The CDR3 DNA sequence: TGTGCCAGCAGGAAAATCAACTACGAGCAGTACTTC.

The sample holds many counts of this clonotype. This chain connects TRBV6-1 to TRBJ2-7, with D unclear. The V gene lost 4 bases and the J gene lost 5 bases, with 15 bases spanning the gap. The germline gives CDR1 MNHNS, CDR2 SASEGT. The CDR3 has 14 residues. The CDR3 sequence is CASSVGRVYDEQYF. The CDR3 DNA sequence: TGTGCCAGCAGTGTTGGAAGGGTCTATGACGAGCAGTACTTC.

This clonotype was found a few times. The chain couples TRBV7-9 to TRBJ2-3; weak D call: TRBD2 (7 bases). The CDR3 contains 15 residues. Trimming took 5 bases from V and 2 from J, leaving 14 bases between them. In germline, CDR1 is SEHNR, CDR2 FQNEAQ (reference sequence). The CDR3 nucleotides are TGTGCCAGCAGCCAAACGGGGGGCTTCACAGATACGCAGTATTTT. This encodes CASSQTGGFTDTQYF.

At least ten counts were recorded for this clonotype. The chain has TRBV28 and TRBJ2-3, with 14 bases that match TRBD2. This CDR3 spans 20 amino acids. The trim removed 5 bases at V and 4 bases at J, leaving 17 bases unmatched. Germline-derived CDR1 and CDR2 are MDHEN and SYDVKM. The CDR3 DNA is TGTGCCAGCAGTCCGCAGGGACTAGCGGGAGATATGGGCCCCGCAGATACGCAGTATTTT. It specifies CASSPQGLAGDMGPADTQYF.

This clonotype was seen ten or more times. V and J are TRBV27 and TRBJ1-1, with D perhaps TRBD1 (5 bases). Trimming shortened V by 5 bases and J by 7 bases, and 17 bases separated the two germline ends. The CDR3 length is 14 residues. Germline V CDR1 and CDR2: MNHEY, SMNVEV (reference sequence). The CDR3 DNA reads as TGTGCCAGCAGTCTTATTGTCCGGGGCGGTGAAGCTTTCTTT. This translates into CASSLIVRGGEAFF.

This clonotype was counted ten times or more. The J gene is TRBJ1-4, the V gene TRBV30; D not certain. CDR1 GTSNPN and CDR2 SVGIG come from the germline V gene (reference sequence). The CDR3 loop spans 13 amino acids. Trimming left V 2 bases short and J 7 bases short, with 11 bases between. The CDR3 DNA follows: TGTGCCTGGAGTCAAGGACGGCTTGAAAAACTGTTTTTT. Translation gives CAWSQGRLEKLFF.

This clonotype appeared many times. V usage is TRBV20-1 and J usage is TRBJ2-5; a weak D match, TRBD2 (6 bases). The ends were cut back, 6 bases at V and 3 bases at J, with 17 bases in the middle. The germline V gene has CDR1 DFQATT and CDR2 SNEGSKA (reference sequence). This CDR3 is 14 amino acids long. The CDR3 is CSACGALSKETQYF. The CDR3 nucleotides are TGCAGTGCGTGCGGGGCCCTCTCTAAAGAGACCCAGTACTTC.

This clonotype was detected many times. The V call is TRBV11-2, the J call TRBJ2-7, with TRBD1 identical over 7 bases. CDR1 SGHAT and CDR2 FQNNGV come from the germline V gene. V lost 5 bases and J lost 5; bases outside the gene matches: 9. The CDR3 contains 14 residues. The CDR3 bases are TGTGCCAGCAGCCCCGGTCAGGGGGTCAACGAGCAGTACTTC. This sequence encodes CASSPGQGVNEQYF.

The gene calls are TRBV10-3 and TRBJ2-1; a possible D gene is TRBD1 (5 bases). The CDR3 is 15 residues long. Germline lookup yields CDR1 ENHRY and CDR2 SYGVKD. V lost 0 bases, J lost 0 bases, and 6 bases lay in between. The CDR3, as DNA: TGTGCCATCAGTGAGTCAGGGGACTCCTACAATGAGCAGTTCTTC. Protein: CAISESGDSYNEQFF.